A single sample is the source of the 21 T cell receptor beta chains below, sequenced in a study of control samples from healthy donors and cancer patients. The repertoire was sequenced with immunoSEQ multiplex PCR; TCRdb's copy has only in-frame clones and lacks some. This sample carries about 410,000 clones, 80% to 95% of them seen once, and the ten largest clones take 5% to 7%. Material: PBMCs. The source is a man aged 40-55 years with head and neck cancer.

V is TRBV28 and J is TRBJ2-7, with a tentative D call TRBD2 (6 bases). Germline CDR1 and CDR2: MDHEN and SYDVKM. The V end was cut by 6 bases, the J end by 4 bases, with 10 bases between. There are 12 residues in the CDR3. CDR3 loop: CASRGGLYEQYF. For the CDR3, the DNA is TGTGCCAGCAGGGGGGGACTTTACGAGCAGTACTTC.

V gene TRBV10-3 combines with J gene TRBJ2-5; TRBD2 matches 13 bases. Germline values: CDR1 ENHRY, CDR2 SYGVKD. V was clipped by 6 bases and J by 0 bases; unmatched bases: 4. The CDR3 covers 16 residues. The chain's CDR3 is CAISTGTSGDQETQYF. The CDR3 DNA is TGTGCCATCAGCACCGGGACTAGCGGGGACCAAGAGACCCAGTACTTC.

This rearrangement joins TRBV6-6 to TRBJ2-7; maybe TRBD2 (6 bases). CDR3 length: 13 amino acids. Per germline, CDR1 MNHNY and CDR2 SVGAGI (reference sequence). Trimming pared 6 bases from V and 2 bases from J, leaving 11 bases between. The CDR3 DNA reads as TGTGCCAGCAGCCGCGGGGACGCCTACGAGCAGTACTTC. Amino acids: CASSRGDAYEQYF.

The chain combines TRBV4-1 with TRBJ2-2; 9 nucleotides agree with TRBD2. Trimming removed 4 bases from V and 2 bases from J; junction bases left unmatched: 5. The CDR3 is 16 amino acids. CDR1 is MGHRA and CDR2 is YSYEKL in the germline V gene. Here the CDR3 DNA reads TGCGCCAGCAGCCTAGGACTAGCGCGAAACACCGGGGAGCTGTTTTTT. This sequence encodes CASSLGLARNTGELFF.

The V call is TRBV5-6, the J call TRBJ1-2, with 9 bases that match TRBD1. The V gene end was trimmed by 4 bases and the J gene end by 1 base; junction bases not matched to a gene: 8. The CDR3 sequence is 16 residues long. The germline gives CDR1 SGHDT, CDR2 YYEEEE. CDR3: CASSQGQGVFNYGYTF. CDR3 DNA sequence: TGTGCCAGCAGCCAGGGACAGGGTGTTTTTAACTATGGCTACACCTTC.

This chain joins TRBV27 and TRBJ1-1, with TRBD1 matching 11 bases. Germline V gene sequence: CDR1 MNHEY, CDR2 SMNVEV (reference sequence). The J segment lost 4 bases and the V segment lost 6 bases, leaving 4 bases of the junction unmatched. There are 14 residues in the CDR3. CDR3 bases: TGTGCCAGCAGGTGGGACAGGGGGGGCACTGAAGCTTTCTTT. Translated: CASRWDRGGTEAFF.

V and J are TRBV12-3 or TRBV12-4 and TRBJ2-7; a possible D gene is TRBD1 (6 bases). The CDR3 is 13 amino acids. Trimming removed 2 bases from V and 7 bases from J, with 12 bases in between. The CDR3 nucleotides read TGTGCCAGCAGTTTAAACAGGGATCATGAGCAGTACTTC. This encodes CASSLNRDHEQYF.

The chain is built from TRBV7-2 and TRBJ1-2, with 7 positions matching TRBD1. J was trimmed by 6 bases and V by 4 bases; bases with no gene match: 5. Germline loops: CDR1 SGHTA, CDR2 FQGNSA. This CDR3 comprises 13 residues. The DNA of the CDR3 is TGTGCCAGCAGCTCCAGGGGGGGCAATGGCTACACCTTC. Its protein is CASSSRGGNGYTF. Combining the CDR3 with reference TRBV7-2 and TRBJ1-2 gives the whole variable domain GAGVSQSPSNKVTEKGKDVELRCDPISGHTALYWYRQSLGQGLEFLIYFQGNSAPDKSGLPSDRFSAERTGGSVSTLTIQRTQQEDSAVYLCASSSRGGNGYTFGSGTRLTVV.

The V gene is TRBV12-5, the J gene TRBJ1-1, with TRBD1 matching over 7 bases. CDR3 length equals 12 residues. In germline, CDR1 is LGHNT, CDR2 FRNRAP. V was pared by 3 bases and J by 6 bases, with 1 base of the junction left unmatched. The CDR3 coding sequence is TGTGCTAGTGGTTTTCAGGGGGCTGAAGCTTTCTTT. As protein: CASGFQGAEAFF.

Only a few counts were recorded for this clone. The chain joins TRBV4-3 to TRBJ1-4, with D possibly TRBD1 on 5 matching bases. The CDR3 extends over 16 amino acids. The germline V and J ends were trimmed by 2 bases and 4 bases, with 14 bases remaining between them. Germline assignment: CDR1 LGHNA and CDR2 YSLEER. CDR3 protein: CASSQIGRGDNEKLFF. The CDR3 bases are TGCGCCAGCAGCCAAATAGGGCGGGGGGATAATGAAAAACTGTTTTTT.

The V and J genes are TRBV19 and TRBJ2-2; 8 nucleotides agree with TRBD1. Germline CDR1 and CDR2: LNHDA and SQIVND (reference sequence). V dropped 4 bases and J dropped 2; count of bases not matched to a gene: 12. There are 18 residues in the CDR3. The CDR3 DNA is TGTGCCAGTAGTACAAAAAGGGGACAGGTCGGAAACACCGGGGAGCTGTTTTTT. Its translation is CASSTKRGQVGNTGELFF.

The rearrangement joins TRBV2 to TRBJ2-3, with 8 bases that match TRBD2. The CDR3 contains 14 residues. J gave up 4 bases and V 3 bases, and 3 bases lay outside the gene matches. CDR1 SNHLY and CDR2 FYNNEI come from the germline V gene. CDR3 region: CASSDGGGADTQYF. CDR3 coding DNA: TGTGCCAGCAGTGACGGGGGGGGCGCAGATACGCAGTATTTT.

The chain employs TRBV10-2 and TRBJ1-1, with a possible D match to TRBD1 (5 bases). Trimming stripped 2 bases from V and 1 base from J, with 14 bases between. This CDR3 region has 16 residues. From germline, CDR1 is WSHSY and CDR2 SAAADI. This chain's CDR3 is CASSEVVRTRNTEAFF. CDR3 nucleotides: TGCGCCAGCAGTGAGGTGGTTAGGACAAGGAACACTGAAGCTTTCTTT.

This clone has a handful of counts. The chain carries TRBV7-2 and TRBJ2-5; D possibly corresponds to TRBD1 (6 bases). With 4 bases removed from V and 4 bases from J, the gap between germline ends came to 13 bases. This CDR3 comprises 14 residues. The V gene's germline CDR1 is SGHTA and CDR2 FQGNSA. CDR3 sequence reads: CASSSRGGLETQYF. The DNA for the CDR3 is TGTGCCAGCAGCTCCAGGGGCGGACTAGAGACCCAGTACTTC.

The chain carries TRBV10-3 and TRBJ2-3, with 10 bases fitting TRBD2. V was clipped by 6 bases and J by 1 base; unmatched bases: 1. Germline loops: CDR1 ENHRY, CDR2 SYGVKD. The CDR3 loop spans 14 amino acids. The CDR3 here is CAIRTSGRTDTQYF. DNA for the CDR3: TGTGCCATCAGGACTAGCGGGCGCACAGATACGCAGTATTTT.

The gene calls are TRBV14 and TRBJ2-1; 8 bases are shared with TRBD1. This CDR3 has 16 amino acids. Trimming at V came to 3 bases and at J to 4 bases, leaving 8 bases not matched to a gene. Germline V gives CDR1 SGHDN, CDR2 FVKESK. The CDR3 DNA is TGTGCCAGCAGCCAGAGGGGGACAGGCCTATACAATGAGCAGTTCTTC. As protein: CASSQRGTGLYNEQFF.

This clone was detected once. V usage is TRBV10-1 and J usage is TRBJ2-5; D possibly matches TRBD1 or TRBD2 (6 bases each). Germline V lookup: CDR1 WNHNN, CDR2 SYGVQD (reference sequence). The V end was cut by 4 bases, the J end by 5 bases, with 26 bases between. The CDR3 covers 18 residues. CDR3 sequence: CASSGPGWGAPADETQYF. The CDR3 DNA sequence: TGCGCCAGCAGTGGACCCGGTTGGGGGGCGCCGGCTGATGAGACCCAGTACTTC.

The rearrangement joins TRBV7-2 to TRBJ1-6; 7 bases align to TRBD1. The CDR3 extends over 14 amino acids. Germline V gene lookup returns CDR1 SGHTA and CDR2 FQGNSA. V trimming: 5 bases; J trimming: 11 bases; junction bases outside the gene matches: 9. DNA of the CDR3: TGTGCCAGCAGCCCCAGGGGGGGGCGGACACCCCTCCACTTT. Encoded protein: CASSPRGGRTPLHF.

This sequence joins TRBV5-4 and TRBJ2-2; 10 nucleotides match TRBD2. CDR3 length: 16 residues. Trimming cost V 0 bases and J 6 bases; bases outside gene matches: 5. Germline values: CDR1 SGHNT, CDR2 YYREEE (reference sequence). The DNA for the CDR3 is TGTGCCAGCAGCTTGGGCCCCGGGACTAGCGCCGGGGAGCTGTTTTTT. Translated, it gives CASSLGPGTSAGELFF.

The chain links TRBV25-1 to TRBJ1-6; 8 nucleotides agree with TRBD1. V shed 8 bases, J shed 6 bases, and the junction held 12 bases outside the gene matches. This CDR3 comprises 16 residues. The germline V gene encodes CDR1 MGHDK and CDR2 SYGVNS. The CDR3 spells CASGTGTGKLNSPLHF. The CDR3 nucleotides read TGTGCCAGCGGAACCGGGACAGGAAAGCTTAATTCACCCCTCCACTTT.

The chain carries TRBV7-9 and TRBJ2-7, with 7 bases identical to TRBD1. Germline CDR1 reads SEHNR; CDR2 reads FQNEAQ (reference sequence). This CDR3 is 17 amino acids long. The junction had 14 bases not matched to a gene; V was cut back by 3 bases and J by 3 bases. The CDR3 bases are TGTGCCAGCAGCTTGCTAATAACAGGGGCCCCTATCTACGAGCAGTACTTC. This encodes CASSLLITGAPIYEQYF. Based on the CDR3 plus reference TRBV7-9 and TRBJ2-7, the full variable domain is DTGVSQNPRHKITKRGQNVTFRCDPISEHNRLYWYRQTLGQGPEFLTYFQNEAQLEKSRLLSDRFSAERPKGSFSTLEIQRTEQGDSAMYLCASSLLITGAPIYEQYFGPGTRLTVT.